What follows is one T cell receptor (beta chain) and its context. Its target is unknown. These data come from a study of CD8 T cells in ankylosing spondylitis. Study observations and caveats: A CD8+ phenotype characterized the disease-linked clones, which were relatively rare in peripheral blood. The study looked at matched synovial fluid samples from ankylosing spondylitis patients. Disease-linked clones were reported to be significantly enriched there. What seemed typical of ankylosing spondylitis blood was a TCR beta motif built from 8 or 9 highly homologous variants.

The CDR3 spans 19 residues. The V end was cut by 4 bases, the J end by 2 bases, with 22 bases between. Per the germline V gene, CDR1 is KGHDR and CDR2 is SFDVKD. Quantitative 5'-RACE with molecular barcodes produced the TCR beta libraries. MiXCR, run by TCRdb on the 5' RACE reads, gives a single entry per CDR3 protein. The sample lists roughly 90,000 distinct CDR3 sequences, about 9% occurring once. What was sequenced was blood, either unsorted or a sorted T cell fraction (not recorded which). The chain combines TRBV24-1 with TRBJ2-2; possible D gene TRBD2, 6 bases. The receptor comes from a male donor with ankylosing spondylitis. The CDR3 reads CATSDRKGSTGGNTGELFF. The CDR3 nucleotides are TGTGCCACCAGTGACCGGAAAGGGAGCACCGGGGGAAACACCGGGGAGCTGTTTTTT.